Below, 21 T cell receptor beta chains from the same sample are listed, as sequenced in a study of cytomegalovirus exposure and HLA in healthy donors. PCR employed 60 Vbeta and 13 Jbeta primers. Profiling relied on immunoSEQ multiplex PCR, and the TCRdb table lists in-frame clones only, not all of them. This table has hundreds of thousands of clones, about 79% appearing once. The source material was PBMCs. The source of these receptors is a man younger than 35 in good health and CMV-seronegative.

The chain is built from TRBV7-2 and TRBJ2-3; D remains ambiguous. Germline V CDR1 and CDR2: SGHTA, FQGNSA. This CDR3 is built from 12 residues. The V gene lost 4 bases and the J gene lost 3 bases, with 5 bases spanning the gap. The CDR3 loop is CASSSFTDTQYF. Written as DNA, the CDR3 is TGTGCCAGCAGCTCTTTTACAGATACGCAGTATTTT.

This clone was detected only once. The CDR3 bases are TGTGCCAGCAGTACGGGACTCTTCCATGAGCAGTTCTTC. Its protein product is CASSTGLFHEQFF. The chain combines TRBV6-5 with TRBJ2-1; TRBD2 might be the D (6 bases). The CDR3 is 13 amino acids. Germline values: CDR1 MNHEY, CDR2 SVGAGI. V lost 5 bases, J lost 8 bases, and 13 bases lay in between.

The rearrangement uses TRBV5-1 and TRBJ1-1; D uncertain. This CDR3 spans 15 amino acids. Deletions cut 5 bases from V and 1 base from J, with 15 bases between. Germline V gives CDR1 SGHRS, CDR2 YFSETQ. DNA of the CDR3: TGCGCCAGCAGTTTCTACGGTCTCGGGAACACTGAAGCTTTCTTT. Its translation is CASSFYGLGNTEAFF.

The chain is built from TRBV28 and TRBJ2-7, with 9 bases identical to TRBD1. V lost 3 bases and J lost 2; bases outside the gene matches: 11. Germline V gene data show CDR1 as MDHEN and CDR2 as SYDVKM. The CDR3 totals 17 residues. CDR3 in DNA: TGTGCCAGCAGTTTCGTATTACAGGGGGCCAAGCCCTACGAGCAGTACTTC. It codes for CASSFVLQGAKPYEQYF.

The DNA of the CDR3 is TGCGCCAGCAGCCTAGTGGATTCACCCCTCCACTTT. Translated, it gives CASSLVDSPLHF. The J gene is TRBJ1-6, the V gene TRBV5-1; no firm D call. Germline V gives CDR1 SGHRS, CDR2 YFSETQ. The germline V and J ends were trimmed by 4 bases and 8 bases, with 7 bases remaining between them. This CDR3 has 12 amino acids.

V and J are TRBV7-3 and TRBJ2-3; no clear D. CDR1 SGHTA and CDR2 FQGTGA come from the germline V gene. The CDR3 has 14 amino acids. Between the trimmed V and J ends, which lost 1 base and 2 bases, there was a span of 7 bases. The CDR3 reads CASSLRADTDTQYF. The CDR3 DNA sequence: TGTGCCAGCAGCTTAAGGGCAGACACAGATACGCAGTATTTT. Together with reference TRBV7-3 and TRBJ2-3, the CDR3 gives the full variable domain: GAGVSQTPSNKVTEKGKYVELRCDPISGHTALYWYRQSLGQGPEFLIYFQGTGAADDSGLPNDRFFAVRPEGSVSTLKIQRTERGDSAVYLCASSLRADTDTQYFGPGTRLTVL.

CDR3 sequence reads: CASSSHGQGGTDTQYF. DNA for the CDR3: TGCGCCAGCAGCTCCCATGGACAGGGGGGAACAGATACGCAGTATTTT. The rearrangement joins TRBV5-1 to TRBJ2-3; 10 nucleotides line up with TRBD1. With 3 bases clipped from V and 3 bases from J, the junction kept 7 bases outside the gene matches. This CDR3 has 16 amino acids. Germline CDR1 reads SGHRS; CDR2 reads YFSETQ. The variable domain in full, with the rest retrieved from reference TRBV5-1 and TRBJ2-3, is KAGVTQTPRYLIKTRGQQVTLSCSPISGHRSVSWYQQTPGQGLQFLFEYFSETQRNKGNFPGRFSGRQFSNSRSEMNVSTLELGDSALYLCASSSHGQGGTDTQYFGPGTRLTVL.

The rearrangement joins TRBV9 to TRBJ1-2, with D tentatively TRBD1 (5 bases). The CDR3 is made up of 15 amino acids. CDR1 SGDLS and CDR2 YYNGEE come from the germline V gene. Trimming left V 0 bases short and J 3 bases short, with 12 bases between. CDR3 DNA: TGTGCCAGCAGCGTAGAACGCGCAGGGCACTATGGCTACACCTTC. Encoded protein: CASSVERAGHYGYTF.

The J gene is TRBJ2-5, the V gene TRBV5-6; perhaps TRBD2 as D (7 bases). Trimming removed 0 bases at V and 12 bases at J, with 12 bases between. Germline assignment: CDR1 SGHDT and CDR2 YYEEEE. The CDR3 is made up of 12 amino acids. The chain's CDR3 is CASSLVGGGEYF. In nucleotides, the CDR3 is TGTGCCAGCAGCTTGGTGGGAGGGGGGGAGTACTTC. Variable domain in full (rest from reference TRBV5-6 and TRBJ2-5): DAGVTQSPTHLIKTRGQQVTLRCSPKSGHDTVSWYQQALGQGPQFIFQYYEEEERQRGNFPDRFSGHQFPNYSSELNVNALLLGDSALYLCASSLVGGGEYFGPGTRLLVL.

J is TRBJ2-7 and V is TRBV28; 9 bases are a match to TRBD1. The germline CDR1 and CDR2 sequences are MDHEN and SYDVKM. With 8 bases clipped from V and 2 bases from J, the junction kept 13 bases outside the gene matches. The CDR3 loop spans 16 amino acids. The CDR3 loop reads CASHPLGQGSPYEQYF. The DNA of the CDR3 is TGTGCCAGCCACCCCTTAGGACAGGGGTCCCCCTACGAGCAGTACTTC.

The chain uses TRBV6-1 and TRBJ1-2; possible D gene TRBD1, 5 bases. Trimming shortened V by 4 bases and J by 4 bases, and 16 bases separated the two germline ends. The CDR3 loop spans 15 amino acids. Germline V gene sequence: CDR1 MNHNS, CDR2 SASEGT. Written as DNA, the CDR3 is TGTGCCAGCAGTGGCCCCAGGGTACCGGGCTATGGCTACACCTTC. It yields the protein CASSGPRVPGYGYTF.

Only one count was recorded for this clone. Distinct nucleotide sequences in the sample also encode this CDR3. The chain joins TRBV7-2 to TRBJ2-2; TRBD2 agrees at 7 bases. The V segment lost 5 bases and the J segment 4 bases; nucleotides outside the gene matches: 10. The CDR3 totals 16 residues. CDR1 is SGHTA, CDR2 FQGNSA, per germline. The DNA of the CDR3 is TGTGCCAGCAGCCCCCTCGGGGGGAGGGCCACCGGGGAGCTGTTTTTT. Its protein product is CASSPLGGRATGELFF.

Details on this clone: At one end, the junction sequence differs from germline, possibly due to a read error. Other DNA sequences in this specimen translate into the identical CDR3. This sequence joins TRBV5-6 and TRBJ2-3, with TRBD2 identical over 11 bases. This CDR3 contains 16 residues. The V gene's germline CDR1 is SGHDT and CDR2 YYEEEE. This chain's CDR3 is CASSWGLAVGTDTQYF. CDR3 in DNA: TGTGCCAGCAGCTGGGGACTAGCGGTTGGCACGGATACGCAGTATTTT.

The chain links TRBV7-9 to TRBJ2-7, with 9 bases matching TRBD1. Germline V lookup: CDR1 SEHNR, CDR2 FQNEAQ (reference sequence). This CDR3 contains 15 residues. Trimming removed 5 bases from V and 6 bases from J; junction bases left unmatched: 11. As DNA, the CDR3 is TGTGCCAGCAGCGACCCGGGACAGGGTATTGCCGAGCAGTACTTC. It encodes CASSDPGQGIAEQYF. Combining the CDR3 with reference TRBV7-9 and TRBJ2-7 gives the whole variable domain DTGVSQNPRHKITKRGQNVTFRCDPISEHNRLYWYRQTLGQGPEFLTYFQNEAQLEKSRLLSDRFSAERPKGSFSTLEIQRTEQGDSAMYLCASSDPGQGIAEQYFGPGTRLTVT.

This clone was counted a few times. The rearrangement links TRBV30 to TRBJ2-7, with D hard to call. The CDR3 runs to 14 residues. From germline, CDR1 is GTSNPN and CDR2 SVGIG (reference sequence). The ends were cut back, 0 bases at V and 6 bases at J, with 15 bases in the middle. The CDR3 sequence: CAWSVWLLTGEQYF. The CDR3 bases are TGTGCCTGGAGTGTTTGGCTCCTGACGGGCGAGCAGTACTTC.

This clone has more than one count but fewer than ten. The rearrangement uses TRBV18 and TRBJ2-3; a weak D match, TRBD1 (5 bases). Germline lookup yields CDR1 KGHSH and CDR2 LQKENI. This CDR3 region has 16 residues. V lost 0 bases to trimming and J lost 0 bases, with 10 bases between them. For the CDR3, the DNA is TGTGCCAGCTCACCACCATCACAGGAGAGCACAGATACGCAGTATTTT. Residues: CASSPPSQESTDTQYF. The complete variable domain, with remaining parts taken from reference TRBV18 and TRBJ2-3, reads NAGVMQNPRHLVRRRGQEARLRCSPMKGHSHVYWYRQLPEEGLKFMVYLQKENIIDESGMPKERFSAEFPKEGPSILRIQQVVRGDSAAYFCASSPPSQESTDTQYFGPGTRLTVL.

The gene calls are TRBV4-1 and TRBJ1-5; D call uncertain. Germline V gives CDR1 MGHRA, CDR2 YSYEKL. The CDR3 contains 18 residues. Trimming removed 0 bases at V and 0 bases at J, with 15 bases between. Written as DNA, the CDR3 is TGCGCCAGCAGCCAAGATTTCCCGGAGTCTTATAGCAATCAGCCCCAGCATTTT. Translated: CASSQDFPESYSNQPQHF.

J is TRBJ2-2 and V is TRBV2, with 7 bases lining up with TRBD2. This CDR3 spans 16 amino acids. In germline, CDR1 is SNHLY, CDR2 FYNNEI. J was trimmed by 8 bases and V by 7 bases; bases with no gene match: 16. The CDR3 here is CASTIPSIAGRGELFF. The CDR3 coding sequence is TGTGCCAGCACAATCCCATCTATAGCGGGTAGAGGGGAGCTGTTTTTT.

As concerns this clone: At the DNA level, this CDR3 is encoded by other sequences in the same sample as well. The J gene is TRBJ1-1, the V gene TRBV30; 8 nucleotides match TRBD1. V trimming: 3 bases; J trimming: 3 bases; junction bases outside the gene matches: 3. This CDR3 is built from 13 residues. CDR1 and CDR2 (germline): GTSNPN, SVGIG (reference sequence). The CDR3 here is CAWRKTGDTEAFF. The CDR3 coding sequence is TGTGCCTGGAGAAAGACAGGGGACACTGAAGCTTTCTTT.

The J gene is TRBJ1-3, the V gene TRBV15; 10 nucleotides align to TRBD1. The CDR3 extends over 19 amino acids. Germline V lookup: CDR1 LNHNV, CDR2 YYDKDF (reference sequence). The V segment lost 3 bases and the J segment 1 base; nucleotides outside the gene matches: 12. CDR3 protein: CATSSLTGGAGVSGNTIYF. The CDR3 coding sequence is TGTGCCACCAGCAGTCTGACAGGGGGCGCGGGTGTGTCTGGAAACACCATATATTTT.

V and J are TRBV6-5 and TRBJ2-7; TRBD1 aligns across 7 bases. Germline V CDR1 and CDR2: MNHEY, SVGAGI. V shed 2 bases and J 2 bases; nucleotides not matched to a gene: 6. This CDR3 spans 15 amino acids. CDR3 region: CASSYAEDRTYEQYF. CDR3 nucleotides: TGTGCCAGCAGTTACGCCGAGGACAGGACCTACGAGCAGTACTTC.